Listed below are T cell receptor beta chains from one sample, sequenced in a study of cytomegalovirus exposure and HLA in healthy donors. TCRdb's table, derived via immunoSEQ multiplex PCR, lists solely in-frame clones and lacks some. Among approximately 74,000 clones listed, roughly 80% were seen once. Sample: PBMCs. These receptors were taken from a woman under 40 in good health and CMV-seronegative. The CDR3 runs from the conserved cysteine through the conserved F or W. A D gene is named only where the DNA matches it firmly. Not every row has a clone size; where given, it reads once, few, many or a size class.

J gene: TRBJ2-6; clone size: -; V gene: TRBV2; D gene: TRBD1; CDR3 DNA: TGTGCCAGCGAACGGTCGAGACAGGGGATCTCTGGGGCCAACGTCCTGACTTTC; CDR3 protein: CASERSRQGISGANVLTF
J gene: TRBJ1-2; clone size: -; V gene: TRBV4-1; D gene: -; CDR3 DNA: TGCGCCAGCAGCCAAGTCCCGTCTGCGGGCTATGGCTACACCTTC; CDR3 protein: CASSQVPSAGYGYTF
J gene: TRBJ2-1; clone size: -; V gene: TRBV6-6; D gene: TRBD2; CDR3 DNA: TGTGCCAGCAGTTACCAAGCTAGCGGGGGGGCCGGTGAGCAGTTCTTC; CDR3 protein: CASSYQASGGAGEQFF
J gene: TRBJ2-1; clone size: -; V gene: TRBV5-4; D gene: TRBD2; CDR3 DNA: TGTGCCAGCAGCCCATGGACTAGCGGGGACAATGAGCAGTTCTTC; CDR3 protein: CASSPWTSGDNEQFF
J gene: TRBJ1-2; clone size: once; V gene: TRBV6-5; D gene: -; CDR3 DNA: TGTGCCAGCAGTTACGGTGGGGGCGCGAATGGCTACACCTTC; CDR3 protein: CASSYGGGANGYTF
J gene: TRBJ2-1; clone size: -; V gene: TRBV7-5; D gene: -; CDR3 DNA: TGTGCCAGAAGCCCTCGGGACAGGGGGAGAAATGAGCAGTTCTTC; CDR3 protein: CARSPRDRGRNEQFF
J gene: TRBJ1-6; clone size: few; V gene: TRBV6-6; D gene: -; CDR3 DNA: TGTGCCAACTCCAGGGAGGATGGTTCACCCCTCCACTTT; CDR3 protein: CANSREDGSPLHF
J gene: TRBJ2-2; clone size: few; V gene: TRBV6-5; D gene: -; CDR3 DNA: TGTGCCAGCAGTTATCCCGCGGGACGGTCCACCGGGGAGCTGTTTTTT; CDR3 protein: CASSYPAGRSTGELFF
J gene: TRBJ2-4; clone size: -; V gene: TRBV2; D gene: TRBD1; CDR3 DNA: TGTGCCAGCAGGCGGGGACTTAGACAGGGGGCGAACATTCAGTACTTC; CDR3 protein: CASRRGLRQGANIQYF
J gene: TRBJ1-5; clone size: -; V gene: TRBV6-4; D gene: -; CDR3 DNA: TGTGCCAGCACCCCAGGGGGCAATCAGCCCCAGCATTTT; CDR3 protein: CASTPGGNQPQHF
J gene: TRBJ1-3; clone size: -; V gene: TRBV7-9; D gene: TRBD1; CDR3 DNA: TGTGCCAGCAGCTGGGACAGTACCTCTGGAAACACCATATATTTT; CDR3 protein: CASSWDSTSGNTIYF
J gene: TRBJ1-4; clone size: -; V gene: TRBV5-4; D gene: -; CDR3 DNA: TGTGCCAGCAGCTCGGGGTCCGTTCAGGAAAAACTGTTTTTT; CDR3 protein: CASSSGSVQEKLFF
J gene: TRBJ1-1; clone size: -; V gene: TRBV7-8; D gene: -; CDR3 DNA: TGTGCCAGCAGCTTAACTACCTTTAACACTGAAGCTTTCTTT; CDR3 protein: CASSLTTFNTEAFF
J gene: TRBJ1-1; clone size: -; V gene: TRBV5-5; D gene: -; CDR3 DNA: TGTGCCAGCAGCTTGGGACTTCTAAACACTGAAGCTTTCTTT; CDR3 protein: CASSLGLLNTEAFF
J gene: TRBJ1-1; clone size: -; V gene: TRBV27; D gene: TRBD1; CDR3 DNA: TGTGCCAGCAGTCCGGGACAGTGGAACACTGAAGCTTTCTTT; CDR3 protein: CASSPGQWNTEAFF
J gene: TRBJ2-2; clone size: -; V gene: TRBV11-3; D gene: TRBD2; CDR3 DNA: TGTGCCAGCAGGACTAGCGGGGGAGGAACCGGGGAGCTGTTTTTT; CDR3 protein: CASRTSGGGTGELFF
J gene: TRBJ2-2; clone size: -; V gene: TRBV7-2; D gene: TRBD1; CDR3 DNA: TGTGCCAGCAGCTTAGAGACTCAGGGGGCGGGCACCGGGGAGCTGTTTTTT; CDR3 protein: CASSLETQGAGTGELFF
J gene: TRBJ1-5; clone size: -; V gene: TRBV19; D gene: -; CDR3 DNA: TGTGCCAGTAGTATCACAGCATATAGCAATCAGCCCCAGCATTTT; CDR3 protein: CASSITAYSNQPQHF
J gene: TRBJ1-5; clone size: few; V gene: TRBV18; D gene: -; CDR3 DNA: TGTGCCAGCTCACCAACTAATAGCAATCAGCCCCAGCATTTT; CDR3 protein: CASSPTNSNQPQHF
J gene: TRBJ1-1; clone size: once; V gene: TRBV7-9; D gene: -; CDR3 DNA: TGTGCCAGCAGCTCCGGACGGGAGAACACTGAAGCTTTCTTT; CDR3 protein: CASSSGRENTEAFF
J gene: TRBJ2-2; clone size: -; V gene: TRBV4-1; D gene: TRBD1; CDR3 DNA: TGCGCCAGCAGCAGACGCCCGGGACAGACTATCACCGGGGAGCTGTTTTTT; CDR3 protein: CASSRRPGQTITGELFF
J gene: TRBJ1-2; clone size: -; V gene: TRBV9; D gene: TRBD1; CDR3 DNA: TGTGCCAGCAGCGTAGCAGGGGGAGGCTATGGCTACACCTTC; CDR3 protein: CASSVAGGGYGYTF
J gene: TRBJ1-5; clone size: -; V gene: TRBV5-4; D gene: -; CDR3 DNA: TGTGCCAGCAGCTTGGTAGGCAGGGGTCACGGCAATCAGCCCCAGCATTTT; CDR3 protein: CASSLVGRGHGNQPQHF
J gene: TRBJ2-7; clone size: -; V gene: TRBV14; D gene: -; CDR3 DNA: TGTGCCAGCAGCCAGACGACAGGCCGGTACTTC; CDR3 protein: CASSQTTGRYF
J gene: TRBJ2-3; clone size: -; V gene: TRBV27; D gene: -; CDR3 DNA: TGTGCCAGCAGTTTCTTGGCGGGGGCAGGCACAGATACGCAGTATTTT; CDR3 protein: CASSFLAGAGTDTQYF
J gene: TRBJ2-1; clone size: few; V gene: TRBV7-2; D gene: -; CDR3 DNA: TGTGCCAGCAGCTTAACGTTCAGGGTCAATGAGCAGTTCTTC; CDR3 protein: CASSLTFRVNEQFF
J gene: TRBJ2-1; clone size: -; V gene: TRBV6-1; D gene: TRBD2; CDR3 DNA: TGTGCCAGCAGTGAACGCGGCGGGGGGGCCTCCTACAATGAGCAGTTCTTC; CDR3 protein: CASSERGGGASYNEQFF
J gene: TRBJ2-2; clone size: once; V gene: TRBV6-4; D gene: -; CDR3 DNA: TGTGCCAGCAGTGACTCCGCAGGGCTCCTTGACACCGGGGAGCTGTTTTTT; CDR3 protein: CASSDSAGLLDTGELFF
J gene: TRBJ2-5; clone size: -; V gene: TRBV30; D gene: -; CDR3 DNA: TGTGCCTGGAGTGTACGGAGCCCTGGGGAGACCCAGTACTTC; CDR3 protein: CAWSVRSPGETQYF